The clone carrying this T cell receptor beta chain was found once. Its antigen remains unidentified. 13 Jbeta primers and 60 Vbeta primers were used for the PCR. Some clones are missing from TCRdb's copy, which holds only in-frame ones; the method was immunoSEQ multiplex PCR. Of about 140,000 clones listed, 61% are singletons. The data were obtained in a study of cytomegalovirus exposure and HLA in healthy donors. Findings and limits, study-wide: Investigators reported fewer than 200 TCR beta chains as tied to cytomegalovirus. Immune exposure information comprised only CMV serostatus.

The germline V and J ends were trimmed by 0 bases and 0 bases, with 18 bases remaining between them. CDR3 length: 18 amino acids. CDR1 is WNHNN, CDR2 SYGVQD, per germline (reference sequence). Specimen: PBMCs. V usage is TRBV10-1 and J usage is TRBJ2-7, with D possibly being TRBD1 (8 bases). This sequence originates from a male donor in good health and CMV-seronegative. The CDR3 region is CASSESSGDRIPSYEQYF. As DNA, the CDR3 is TGCGCCAGCAGTGAGTCGAGCGGGGACAGGATACCCTCCTACGAGCAGTACTTC.